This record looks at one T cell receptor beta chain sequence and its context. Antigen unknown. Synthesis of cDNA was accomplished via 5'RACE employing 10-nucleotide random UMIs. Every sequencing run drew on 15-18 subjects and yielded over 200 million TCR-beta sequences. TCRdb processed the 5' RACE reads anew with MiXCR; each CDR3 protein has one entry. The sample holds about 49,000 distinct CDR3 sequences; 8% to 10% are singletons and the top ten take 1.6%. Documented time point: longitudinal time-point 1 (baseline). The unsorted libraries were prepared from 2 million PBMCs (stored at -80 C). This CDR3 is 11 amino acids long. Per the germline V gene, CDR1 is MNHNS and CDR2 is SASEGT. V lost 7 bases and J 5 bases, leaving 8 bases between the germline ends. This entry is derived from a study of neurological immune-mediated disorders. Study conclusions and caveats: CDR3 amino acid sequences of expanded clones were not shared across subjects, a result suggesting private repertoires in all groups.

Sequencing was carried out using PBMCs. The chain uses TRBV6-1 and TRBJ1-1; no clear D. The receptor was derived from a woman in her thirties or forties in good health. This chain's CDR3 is CASNKRTEAFF. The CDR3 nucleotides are TGTGCCAGCAATAAGCGGACTGAAGCTTTCTTT.